These T cell receptor beta chains were read from a single sample in a study of regulatory T cells in long-lasting Graves disease. TCRdb re-called the multiplex PCR reads with MiXCR, one entry per CDR3 protein. The sample yields hundreds of thousands of distinct CDR3 sequences, 15% to 20% seen once. The data also belong to a second study, concerning T cells in Graves' hyperthyroidism and ophthalmopathy.

This specimen consisted of peripheral blood mononuclear cells (PBMCs), obtained at new diagnosis, from a patient treated with antithyroid drugs. All receptors come from a woman in her twenties or thirties with Graves disease. Both conserved end residues are part of each CDR3. Part of the rows lack a size; the others show once, few, many or a class for expanded clones.

v_call	j_call	clone_size	cdr3_aa
TRBV12-3/TRBV12-4	TRBJ2-7	many	CASSPPTGGWEQYF
TRBV6-1	TRBJ1-2	many	CASSEERILYGYTF
TRBV29-1	TRBJ1-1	many	CSVRQGLGTEAFF
TRBV4-1	TRBJ2-3	.	CASSQGTLGVDGTQYF
TRBV20-1	TRBJ2-2	.	CSARGGSRDTGELFF
TRBV19	TRBJ1-1	.	CASGMQLTEAFF
TRBV20-1	TRBJ1-5	.	CSARPGKPNQPQHF
TRBV11-3	TRBJ1-4	.	CASSSAGTEARNEKLFF
TRBV10-3	TRBJ2-7	many	CASRGSPYEQYF
TRBV18	TRBJ1-3	few	CASSSQGAKGGNTIYF
TRBV6-1	TRBJ1-6	few	CASSGGQVGLRPLHF
TRBV6-2/TRBV6-3	TRBJ2-7	.	CASRGGTGVYEQYF
TRBV9	TRBJ2-7	few	CASSVDSQALYEQYF
TRBV19	TRBJ1-1	.	CASGPRSPDTEAFF
TRBV12-3/TRBV12-4	TRBJ2-2	many	CASRGGPKNTGELFF
TRBV2	TRBJ2-3	many	CASSGPAPPTDTQYF
TRBV24-1	TRBJ1-1	many	CATSGTGVNTEAFF
TRBV6-5	TRBJ1-1	many	CASSYGQNTEAFF
TRBV9	TRBJ1-1	many	CASSVGSGMNTEAFF
TRBV15	TRBJ2-1	.	CATSRPDRSGWEQFF
TRBV3-1	TRBJ2-6	few	CASSQVPGGTGANVLTF
TRBV19	TRBJ2-3	few	CASSIDQRDISDTQYF
TRBV19	TRBJ2-3	few	CASSPRAPLNTQYF
TRBV12-3/TRBV12-4	TRBJ2-7	many	CASSLASGGEQYF
TRBV9	TRBJ2-7	few	CASSVLPKGEQYF
TRBV28	TRBJ2-7	many	CASRDRDVAYEQYF
TRBV18	TRBJ2-7	many	CASSPTGLSYEQYF
TRBV28	TRBJ1-1	many	CAIETGWSTEAFF
TRBV28	TRBJ1-2	many	CASSSFSRAMRGYTF
TRBV7-9	TRBJ2-7	many	CASSKGQSDNEQYF
TRBV6-1	TRBJ1-1	.	CASSEAGTGRRTEAFF
TRBV5-1	TRBJ2-2	many	CASSRTGDAGELFF
TRBV27	TRBJ2-3	many	CASSPYTDTQYF
TRBV27	TRBJ2-7	.	CASSKYWVPLSGPIPYEQYF
TRBV2	TRBJ2-3	many	CASSERTSGSADTQYF
TRBV11-2	.	many	CASSAHTSAPAETQYF
TRBV11-2	TRBJ1-5	many	CASSQLGGPGNQPQHF
TRBV28	TRBJ1-4	many	CASSFSGPVGEKLFF
TRBV28	TRBJ1-1	many	CASSPGGLGTEAFF
TRBV3-1	TRBJ1-1	.	CASSQSSEAFF
TRBV13	TRBJ1-1	many	CASSPGAGGAFF
TRBV12-3/TRBV12-4	TRBJ2-7	many	CASSWGEGYEQYF